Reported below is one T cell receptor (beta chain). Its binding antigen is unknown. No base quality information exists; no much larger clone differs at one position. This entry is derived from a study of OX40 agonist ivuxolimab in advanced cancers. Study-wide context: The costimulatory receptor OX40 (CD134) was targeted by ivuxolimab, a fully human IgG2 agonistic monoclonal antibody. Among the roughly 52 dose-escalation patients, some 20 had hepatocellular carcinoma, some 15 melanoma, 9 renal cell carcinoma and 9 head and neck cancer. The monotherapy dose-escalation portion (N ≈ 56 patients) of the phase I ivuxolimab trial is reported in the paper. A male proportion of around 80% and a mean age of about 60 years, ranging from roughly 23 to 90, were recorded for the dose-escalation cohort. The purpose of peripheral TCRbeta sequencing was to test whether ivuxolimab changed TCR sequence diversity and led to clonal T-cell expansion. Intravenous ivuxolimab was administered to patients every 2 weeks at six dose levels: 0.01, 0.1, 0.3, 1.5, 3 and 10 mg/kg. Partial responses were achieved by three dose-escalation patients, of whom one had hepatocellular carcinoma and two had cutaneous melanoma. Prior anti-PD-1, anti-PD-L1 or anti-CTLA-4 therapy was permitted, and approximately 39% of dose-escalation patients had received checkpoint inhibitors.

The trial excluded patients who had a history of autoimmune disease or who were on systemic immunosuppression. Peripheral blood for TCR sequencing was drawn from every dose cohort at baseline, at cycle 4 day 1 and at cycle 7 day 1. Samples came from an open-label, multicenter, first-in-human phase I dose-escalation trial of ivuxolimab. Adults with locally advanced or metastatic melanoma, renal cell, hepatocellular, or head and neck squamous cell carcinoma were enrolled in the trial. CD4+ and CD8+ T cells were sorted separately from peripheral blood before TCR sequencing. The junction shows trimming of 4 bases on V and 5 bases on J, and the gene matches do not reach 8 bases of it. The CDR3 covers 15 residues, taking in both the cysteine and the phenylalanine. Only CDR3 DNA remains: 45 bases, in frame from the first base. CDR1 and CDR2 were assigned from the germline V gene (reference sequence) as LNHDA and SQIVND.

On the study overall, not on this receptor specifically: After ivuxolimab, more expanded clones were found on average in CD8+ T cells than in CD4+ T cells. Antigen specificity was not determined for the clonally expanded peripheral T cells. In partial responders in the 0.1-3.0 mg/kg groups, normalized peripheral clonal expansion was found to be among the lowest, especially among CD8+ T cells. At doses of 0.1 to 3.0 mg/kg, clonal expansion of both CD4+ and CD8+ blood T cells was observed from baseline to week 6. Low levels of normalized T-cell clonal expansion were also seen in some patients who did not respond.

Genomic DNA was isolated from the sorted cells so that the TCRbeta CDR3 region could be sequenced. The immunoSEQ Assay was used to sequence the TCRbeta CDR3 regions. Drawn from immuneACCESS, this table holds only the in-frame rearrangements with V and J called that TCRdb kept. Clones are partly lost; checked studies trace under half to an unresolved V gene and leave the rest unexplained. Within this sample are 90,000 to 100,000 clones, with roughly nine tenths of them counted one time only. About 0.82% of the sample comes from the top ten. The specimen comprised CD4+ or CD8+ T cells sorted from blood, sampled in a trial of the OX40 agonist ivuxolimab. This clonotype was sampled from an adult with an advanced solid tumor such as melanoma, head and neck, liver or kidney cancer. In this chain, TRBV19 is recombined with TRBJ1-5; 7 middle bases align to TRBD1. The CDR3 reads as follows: CASSRGRDSYQPQHF. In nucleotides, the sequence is TGTGCCAGTAGTAGAGGTCGGGACAGTTATCAGCCCCAGCATTTT. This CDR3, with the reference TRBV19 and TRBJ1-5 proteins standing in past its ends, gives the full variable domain DGGITQSPKYLFRKEGQNVTLSCEQNLNHDAMYWYRQDPGQGLRLIYYSQIVNDFQKGDIAEGYSVSREKKESFPLTVTSAQKNPTAFYLCASSRGRDSYQPQHFGDGTRLSIL.